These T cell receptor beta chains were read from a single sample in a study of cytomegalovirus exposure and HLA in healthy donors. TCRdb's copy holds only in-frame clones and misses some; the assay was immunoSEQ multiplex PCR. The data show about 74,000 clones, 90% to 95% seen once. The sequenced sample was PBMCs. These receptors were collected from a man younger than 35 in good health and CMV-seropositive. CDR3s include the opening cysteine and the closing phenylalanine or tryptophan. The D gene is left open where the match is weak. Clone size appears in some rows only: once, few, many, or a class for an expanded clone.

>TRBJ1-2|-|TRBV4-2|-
CASFPPFVNYGYTF
TGTGCCAGCTTCCCCCCCTTTGTGAACTATGGCTACACCTTC
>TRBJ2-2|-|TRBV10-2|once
CAAGKLTTPGNTGELFF
TGCGCCGCCGGAAAACTCACGACCCCGGGGAACACCGGGGAGCTGTTTTTT
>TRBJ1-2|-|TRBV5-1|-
CASSLAPDTNYGYTF
TGCGCCAGCAGCTTGGCCCCGGACACTAACTATGGCTACACCTTC
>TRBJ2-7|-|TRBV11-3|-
CASSFPKGLGGSYEQYF
TGTGCCAGCAGCTTCCCCAAGGGGTTGGGGGGATCCTACGAGCAGTACTTC
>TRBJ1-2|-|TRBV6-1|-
CASSEAIFRVAGGYTF
TGTGCCAGCAGTGAAGCGATTTTCAGGGTCGCGGGGGGCTACACCTTC
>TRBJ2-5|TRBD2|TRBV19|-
CASSVTSGRAWETQYF
TGTGCCAGTAGCGTGACTAGCGGGAGGGCCTGGGAGACCCAGTACTTC
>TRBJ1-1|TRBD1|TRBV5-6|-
CASTYQGQGYTEAFF
TGTGCCAGCACCTACCAGGGACAGGGGTACACTGAAGCTTTCTTT
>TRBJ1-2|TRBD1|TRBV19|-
CASSPRDSSFYGYTF
TGTGCCAGTAGTCCTAGGGACAGCTCTTTCTATGGCTACACCTTC
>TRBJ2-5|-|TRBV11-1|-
CASSLEARSGPVAVQYF
TGTGCCAGCAGCTTAGAGGCGAGGAGCGGCCCTGTCGCGGTCCAGTACTTC
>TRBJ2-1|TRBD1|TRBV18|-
CASSPNRGSPGDEQFF
TGTGCCAGCTCACCTAACAGGGGCTCCCCTGGGGATGAGCAGTTCTTC
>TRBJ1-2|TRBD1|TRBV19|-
CASSSGTGGYGYTF
TGTGCCAGTAGTAGTGGGACAGGGGGCTATGGCTACACCTTC
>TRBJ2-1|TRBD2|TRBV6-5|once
CASSPTSSLYNEQFF
TGTGCCAGCAGCCCGACTAGCTCTTTATACAATGAGCAGTTCTTC
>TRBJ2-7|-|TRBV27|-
CASSLSSGPPYEQYF
TGTGCCAGCAGTTTAAGTAGCGGCCCCCCCTACGAGCAGTACTTC
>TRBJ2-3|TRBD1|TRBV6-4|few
CASSDSTGGPDTQYF
TGTGCCAGCAGTGACTCGACAGGGGGCCCAGATACGCAGTATTTT
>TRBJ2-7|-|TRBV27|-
CASSLGGDMSYEQYF
TGTGCCAGCAGTTTAGGGGGGGACATGTCCTACGAGCAGTACTTC
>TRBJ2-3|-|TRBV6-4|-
CASTPEAGTTDTQYF
TGTGCCAGCACCCCCGAAGCGGGTACCACAGATACGCAGTATTTT
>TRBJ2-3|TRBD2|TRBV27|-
CASSLTSEADTQYF
TGTGCCAGCAGTTTAACTAGCGAGGCAGATACGCAGTATTTT
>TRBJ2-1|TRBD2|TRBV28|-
CASLPGTSGRNEQFF
TGTGCCAGCCTACCCGGGACTAGCGGTAGAAATGAGCAGTTCTTC
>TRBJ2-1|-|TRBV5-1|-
CASSDPGDPYNEQFF
TGCGCCAGCAGCGACCCGGGGGATCCCTACAATGAGCAGTTCTTC
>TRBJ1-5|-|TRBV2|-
CASSPGLDQPQHF
TGTGCCAGCAGCCCAGGGCTGGATCAGCCCCAGCATTTT
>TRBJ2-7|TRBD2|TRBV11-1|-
CASSSTSGFSYEQYF
TGTGCCAGCAGCTCGACTAGCGGGTTTTCCTACGAGCAGTACTTC